These 5 T cell receptor beta chains were all obtained from the same sample, sequenced in a study of blood T cell repertoires in COVID-19. Assay: immunoSEQ multiplex PCR; the TCRdb copy retains only in-frame clones and omits some. The sample consists of 250,000 to 300,000 clones, about 86% of them appearing once. The sample was PBMCs or T cells enriched from blood (not recorded which). The source of these receptors is a young man with acute COVID-19.

Comment on this clone: A junction boundary mismatches the germline segment, possibly from a read error. The V gene is TRBV5-1, the J gene TRBJ1-2; D is possibly TRBD1 (6 bases). The CDR3 has 13 amino acids. Per the germline V gene, CDR1 is SGHRS and CDR2 is YFSETQ. This chain's CDR3 is CASSLSGAHGYTF. The CDR3 region has the DNA TGTGCCAGCAGCTTGTCAGGGGCCCATGGCTACACCTTC.

The genes are TRBV19 and TRBJ2-1, with 7 bases identical to TRBD2. This CDR3 is built from 16 residues. Losses at the gene ends were 3 bases for V and 7 bases for J; bases not matched to a gene: 12. Germline-derived CDR1 and CDR2 are LNHDA and SQIVND (reference sequence). The CDR3 region is CASSISKGGPFNEQFF. For the CDR3, the DNA is TGTGCCAGTAGTATTAGTAAGGGAGGGCCGTTTAATGAGCAGTTCTTC.

The CDR3 region is CASSLDYTGDEAFF. The CDR3 coding sequence is TGTGCCAGCAGCTTAGATTACACAGGGGATGAAGCTTTCTTT. The chain links TRBV11-2 to TRBJ1-1; 7 positions agree with TRBD1. CDR3 length equals 14 residues. Germline CDR1 SGHAT, CDR2 FQNNGV. J gave up 7 bases and V 0 bases, and 5 bases lay outside the gene matches.

This clone was counted between two and nine times. This sequence joins TRBV7-8 and TRBJ2-1, with D possibly being TRBD2 (6 bases). CDR1 is SGHVS, CDR2 FQNEAQ, per germline. The V end lost 4 bases, the J end lost 0 bases, and 13 bases lay between the germline ends. The CDR3 length is 16 residues. CDR3 residues: CASSSRGSFSYNEQFF. CDR3 sequence (DNA): TGTGCCAGCAGCTCACGGGGGAGTTTCTCCTACAATGAGCAGTTCTTC.

The chain uses TRBV2 and TRBJ2-1, with a weak D call TRBD1 (5 bases). V was cut by 10 bases and J by 8 bases, with 12 bases left in between. Germline values: CDR1 SNHLY, CDR2 FYNNEI. The CDR3 is 11 residues long. CDR3 DNA sequence: TGTGCCAAAGGGGCCTTGGATGAGCAGTTCTTC. Its translation is CAKGALDEQFF.